Presented here are 24 T cell receptor beta chains from one specimen sequenced in a study of cytomegalovirus exposure and HLA in healthy donors. PCR was performed using 60 Vbeta and 13 Jbeta primers. The table came from immunoSEQ multiplex PCR; TCRdb's copy has only in-frame clones and leaves some out. The sample includes approximately 120,000 clones, approximately 78% of them seen just once. Sequenced: PBMCs. These receptors all come from a young woman in good health and CMV-seronegative.

This clone has just one count. V usage is TRBV30 and J usage is TRBJ2-3; maybe TRBD1 (5 bases). Germline CDR1 GTSNPN, CDR2 SVGIG (reference sequence). This CDR3 is built from 15 residues. The V end lost 2 bases, the J end lost 2 bases, and 14 bases lay between the germline ends. CDR3 protein: CAWSTGLAVTDTQYF. CDR3 in DNA: TGTGCCTGGAGTACAGGTTTGGCGGTCACAGATACGCAGTATTTT.

The rearrangement joins TRBV14 to TRBJ2-7; D is undetermined. The CDR3 consists of 14 residues. In germline, CDR1 is SGHDN, CDR2 FVKESK. The V end was cut by 4 bases, the J end by 1 base, with 11 bases between. The CDR3 sequence is CASSPFPGSYEQYF. The DNA for the CDR3 is TGTGCCAGCAGCCCCTTTCCAGGTTCCTACGAGCAGTACTTC.

For the CDR3, the DNA is TGTGCCTGGAGTGTGGGGACAGGGTCCCCCTATAATTCACCCCTCCACTTT. Translated: CAWSVGTGSPYNSPLHF. The gene calls are TRBV30 and TRBJ1-6; 9 bases fit TRBD1. Germline loops: CDR1 GTSNPN, CDR2 SVGIG (reference sequence). With 0 bases clipped from V and 2 bases from J, the junction kept 5 bases outside the gene matches. This CDR3 has 17 residues.

This chain uses TRBV5-4 with TRBJ1-1; D may be TRBD1 (6 bases). V was shortened by 4 bases and J by 3 bases, with 16 bases between the two germline ends. The germline V gene encodes CDR1 SGHNT and CDR2 YYREEE (reference sequence). The CDR3 sequence is 15 residues long. CDR3 residues: CASSPPGALYTEAFF. DNA for the CDR3: TGTGCCAGCAGCCCCCCAGGGGCTTTGTACACTGAAGCTTTCTTT.

J is TRBJ2-7 and V is TRBV6-5; TRBD1 matches 8 bases. V lost 8 bases, J lost 7 bases, and 10 bases stayed unmatched. The CDR3 has 13 amino acids. The germline CDR1 and CDR2 sequences are MNHEY and SVGAGI. The CDR3 nucleotides read TGTGCCAGCTCTGGACAGGGAGTGGGGGAGCAGTACTTC. Its protein is CASSGQGVGEQYF.

On this clone: The sample contains more than one DNA sequence encoding this CDR3. V is TRBV5-1 and J is TRBJ2-7, with 10 bases identical to TRBD1. V lost 3 bases, J lost 3 bases, and 3 bases stayed unmatched. The CDR3 sequence is 14 residues long. From germline, CDR1 is SGHRS and CDR2 YFSETQ. CDR3 loop: CASSSGTGDYEQYF. The CDR3 nucleotides are TGCGCCAGCAGCTCCGGGACAGGGGACTACGAGCAGTACTTC.

This rearrangement joins TRBV27 to TRBJ2-7; 7 bases map to TRBD1. Germline V gene data show CDR1 as MNHEY and CDR2 as SMNVEV (reference sequence). This CDR3 has 18 residues. The V gene end was trimmed by 10 bases and the J gene end by 2 bases; junction bases not matched to a gene: 23. CDR3: CATQFWAGGQTSPYEQYF. CDR3 coding DNA: TGTGCCACCCAGTTTTGGGCTGGGGGACAGACAAGCCCCTACGAGCAGTACTTC.

V gene TRBV5-1 combines with J gene TRBJ1-1; 7 nucleotides match TRBD1. J was trimmed by 1 base and V by 3 bases; bases with no gene match: 12. There are 17 residues in the CDR3. CDR1 is SGHRS, CDR2 YFSETQ, per germline. CDR3 residues: CASSSRAGGSPNTEAFF. The CDR3 nucleotides are TGCGCCAGCAGCTCTAGGGCAGGGGGAAGTCCGAACACTGAAGCTTTCTTT.

There are many counts of this clone. The rearrangement links TRBV27 to TRBJ1-5, with D perhaps TRBD1 (6 bases). V was pared by 0 bases and J by 6 bases, with 15 bases between. CDR1 and CDR2 (germline): MNHEY, SMNVEV (reference sequence). CDR3 size: 16 residues. CDR3 nucleotides: TGTGCCAGCAGTTTATCGTCGGCAGGGGAAACTCAGCCCCAGCATTTT. Translated, it gives CASSLSSAGETQPQHF.

The chain is built from TRBV7-3 and TRBJ1-1; TRBD1 is a possible D gene (6 bases). Germline values: CDR1 SGHTA, CDR2 FQGTGA. The CDR3 consists of 13 residues. V gave up 0 bases and J gave up 8 bases, with 10 bases separating them. The CDR3 DNA is TGTGCCAGCAGCTTAACGCAGGGGAAAGAAGCTTTCTTT. Translating gives CASSLTQGKEAFF.

The chain links TRBV6-6 to TRBJ1-3; 10 nucleotides match TRBD1. The germline CDR1 and CDR2 sequences are MNHNY and SVGAGI (reference sequence). V was clipped by 4 bases and J by 0 bases; unmatched bases: 3. The CDR3 is made up of 16 amino acids. The CDR3 here is CASSLDRGSSGNTIYF. DNA of the CDR3: TGTGCCAGCAGTTTGGACAGGGGGAGCTCTGGAAACACCATATATTTT.

The rearrangement links TRBV5-1 to TRBJ2-2, with TRBD1 identical over 7 bases. Germline loops: CDR1 SGHRS, CDR2 YFSETQ. This CDR3 region has 17 residues. Trimming took 3 bases from V and 4 from J; bases not matched to a gene: 12. The CDR3 nucleotides read TGCGCCAGCAGCTCCGTGACCGGGACAGCAAGCACCGGGGAGCTGTTTTTT. Encoded protein: CASSSVTGTASTGELFF. The complete variable domain, with remaining parts taken from reference TRBV5-1 and TRBJ2-2, reads KAGVTQTPRYLIKTRGQQVTLSCSPISGHRSVSWYQQTPGQGLQFLFEYFSETQRNKGNFPGRFSGRQFSNSRSEMNVSTLELGDSALYLCASSSVTGTASTGELFFGEGSRLTVL.

The gene calls are TRBV9 and TRBJ2-7, with a weak D call TRBD1 (5 bases). Germline-derived CDR1 and CDR2 are SGDLS and YYNGEE. With 3 bases removed from V and 4 bases from J, the gap between germline ends came to 17 bases. CDR3 length: 15 amino acids. The CDR3 reads CASSAGLAGPYEQYF. DNA of the CDR3: TGTGCCAGCAGCGCCGGTCTTGCAGGGCCGTACGAGCAGTACTTC.

This chain links TRBV7-9 with TRBJ2-3; 9 nucleotides align to TRBD2. The CDR3 is made up of 14 amino acids. After removal of 11 bases from V and 2 bases from J, the junction contained 8 bases not matched to a gene. Germline CDR1 and CDR2: SEHNR and FQNEAQ (reference sequence). CDR3 region: CAVGAGGHTDTQYF. The DNA of the CDR3 is TGTGCCGTCGGGGCGGGGGGGCACACAGATACGCAGTATTTT.

V is TRBV7-9 and J is TRBJ1-1; D is unclear. Trimming pared 3 bases from V and 7 bases from J, leaving 3 bases between. Germline V gene sequence: CDR1 SEHNR, CDR2 FQNEAQ (reference sequence). This CDR3 contains 10 residues. CDR3 protein: CASSFGEAFF. The CDR3 nucleotides are TGTGCCAGCAGCTTCGGTGAAGCTTTCTTT.

The V call is TRBV14, the J call TRBJ2-3; a possible D gene is TRBD1 (6 bases). The CDR3 sequence is 14 residues long. With 3 bases removed from V and 2 bases from J, the gap between germline ends came to 9 bases. Germline assignment: CDR1 SGHDN and CDR2 FVKESK. CDR3 bases: TGTGCCAGCAGCCACCGGGACACCACAGATACGCAGTATTTT. This encodes CASSHRDTTDTQYF.

The J gene is TRBJ1-2, the V gene TRBV7-6; D gene ambiguous. The V end was cut by 3 bases, the J end by 2 bases, with 19 bases between. CDR1 is SGHVS and CDR2 is FNYEAQ in the germline V gene. This CDR3 has 17 residues. The CDR3 here is CASSFRRVFRVNYGYTF. In DNA, the CDR3 is TGTGCCAGCAGCTTTAGGCGCGTCTTTCGGGTCAACTATGGCTACACCTTC.

This clone was counted a few times. This chain links TRBV9 with TRBJ2-1; 9 bases map to TRBD2. Germline CDR1 SGDLS, CDR2 YYNGEE. The CDR3 length is 13 residues. J gave up 15 bases and V 4 bases, and 11 bases lay outside the gene matches. CDR3 nucleotide sequence: TGTGCCAGCAGCCGGCGGGGGGGGGACTCTCGGTTCTTC. This sequence encodes CASSRRGGDSRFF.

This clone has a single count. The V call is TRBV7-9, the J call TRBJ1-6; perhaps TRBD1 as D (6 bases). The CDR3 has 17 amino acids. The ends were cut back, 2 bases at V and 9 bases at J, with 20 bases in the middle. Germline V gives CDR1 SEHNR, CDR2 FQNEAQ (reference sequence). The CDR3, as DNA: TGTGCCAGCAGCTTACGACCCAAGGGGGTGAGGGTTTCACCCCTCCACTTT. Protein product: CASSLRPKGVRVSPLHF.

This chain connects TRBV19 to TRBJ2-1; D is perhaps TRBD1 (7 bases). Deletions cut 4 bases from V and 9 bases from J, with 13 bases between. The CDR3 sequence is 13 residues long. In germline, CDR1 is LNHDA, CDR2 SQIVND (reference sequence). CDR3 sequence (DNA): TGTGCCAGTAGTAAACTCCAGGGGGGTGAGCAGTTCTTC. Amino acids: CASSKLQGGEQFF.

V is TRBV5-4 and J is TRBJ2-2, with 10 bases matching TRBD1. The CDR3 runs 14 residues. The V gene's germline CDR1 is SGHNT and CDR2 YYREEE (reference sequence). V was pared by 4 bases and J by 5 bases, with 2 bases of the junction left unmatched. The CDR3 coding sequence is TGTGCCAGCAGCCGGACAGGGGGGACCGGGGAGCTGTTTTTT. As protein: CASSRTGGTGELFF.

This clone has only a few counts. The chain uses TRBV11-1 and TRBJ2-7, with a possible D match to TRBD1 (5 bases). Germline CDR1 and CDR2: SGHAT and FQDESV (reference sequence). The CDR3 loop spans 14 amino acids. V gave up 3 bases and J gave up 3 bases, with 12 bases separating them. CDR3 loop: CASSLGQGYYEQYF. DNA for the CDR3: TGTGCCAGCAGCTTGGGGCAGGGATACTACGAGCAGTACTTC. Full variable domain (remainder filled in from reference TRBV11-1 and TRBJ2-7): EAEVAQSPRYKITEKSQAVAFWCDPISGHATLYWYRQILGQGPELLVQFQDESVVDDSQLPKDRFSAERLKGVDSTLKIQPAELGDSAMYLCASSLGQGYYEQYFGPGTRLTVT.

This chain joins TRBV18 and TRBJ2-5; D may be TRBD2 (5 bases). The V end lost 3 bases, the J end lost 5 bases, and 10 bases lay between the germline ends. CDR3 length equals 13 residues. Germline CDR1 and CDR2: KGHSH and LQKENI. CDR3 nucleotide sequence: TGTGCCAGCTCACCGGCGAGAGGGGAGACCCAGTACTTC. It yields the protein CASSPARGETQYF.

The rearrangement uses TRBV5-4 and TRBJ2-1; 12 nucleotides match TRBD2. Germline CDR1 and CDR2: SGHNT and YYREEE (reference sequence). The length of the CDR3 is 15 residues. V was clipped by 4 bases and J by 4 bases; unmatched bases: 3. Here the CDR3 reads CASSPGLAGYNEQFF. Here the CDR3 DNA reads TGTGCCAGCAGCCCCGGACTAGCGGGGTACAATGAGCAGTTCTTC.